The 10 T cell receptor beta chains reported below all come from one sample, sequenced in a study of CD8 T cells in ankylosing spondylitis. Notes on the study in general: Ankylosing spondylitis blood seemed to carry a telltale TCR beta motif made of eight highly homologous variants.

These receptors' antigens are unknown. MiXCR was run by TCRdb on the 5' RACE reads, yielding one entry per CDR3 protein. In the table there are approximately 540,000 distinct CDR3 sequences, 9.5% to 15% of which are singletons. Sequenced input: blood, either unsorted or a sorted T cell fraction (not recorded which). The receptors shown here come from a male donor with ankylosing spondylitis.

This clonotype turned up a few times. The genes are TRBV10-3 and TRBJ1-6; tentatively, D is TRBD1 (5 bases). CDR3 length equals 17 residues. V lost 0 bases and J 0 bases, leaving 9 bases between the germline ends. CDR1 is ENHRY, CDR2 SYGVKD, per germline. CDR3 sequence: CAISESGTDSYNSPLHF. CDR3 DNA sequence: TGTGCCATCAGTGAGTCTGGGACGGACTCCTATAATTCACCCCTCCACTTT.

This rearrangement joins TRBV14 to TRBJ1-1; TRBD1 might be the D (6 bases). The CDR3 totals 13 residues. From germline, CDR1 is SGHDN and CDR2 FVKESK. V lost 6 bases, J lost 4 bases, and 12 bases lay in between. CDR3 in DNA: TGTGCCAGCAGGAGGGGGGGATCCACTGAAGCTTTCTTT. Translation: CASRRGGSTEAFF.

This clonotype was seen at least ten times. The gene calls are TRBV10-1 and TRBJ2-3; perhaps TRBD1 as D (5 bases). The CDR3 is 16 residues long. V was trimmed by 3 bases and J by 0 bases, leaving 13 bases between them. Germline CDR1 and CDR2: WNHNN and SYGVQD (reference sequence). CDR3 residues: CASSDLTETSTDTQYF. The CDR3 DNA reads TGCGCCAGCAGTGATTTGACAGAAACTAGCACAGATACGCAGTATTTT.

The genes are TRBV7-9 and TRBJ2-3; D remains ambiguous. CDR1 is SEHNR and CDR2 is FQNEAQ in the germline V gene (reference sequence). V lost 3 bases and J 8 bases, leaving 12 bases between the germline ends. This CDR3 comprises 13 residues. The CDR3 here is CASSFNGYSTQYF. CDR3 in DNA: TGTGCCAGCAGCTTTAATGGATACAGTACGCAGTATTTT.

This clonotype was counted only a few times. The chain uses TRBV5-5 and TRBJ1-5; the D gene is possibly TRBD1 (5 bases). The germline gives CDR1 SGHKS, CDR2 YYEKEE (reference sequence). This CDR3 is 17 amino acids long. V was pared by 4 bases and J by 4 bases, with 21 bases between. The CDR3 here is CASSNLRQTGQNQPQHF. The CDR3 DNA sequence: TGTGCCAGCAGCAATTTGCGACAGACGGGCCAAAATCAGCCCCAGCATTTT.

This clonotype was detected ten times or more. The DNA for the CDR3 is TGTGCTAGTGGTACCAAGGGAGGGCCCGATGAAGCTTTCTTT. Its translation is CASGTKGGPDEAFF. The genes are TRBV12-5 and TRBJ1-1; D is unresolved. Germline loops: CDR1 LGHNT, CDR2 FRNRAP. This CDR3 comprises 14 residues. The V end lost 5 bases, the J end lost 7 bases, and 17 bases lay between the germline ends.

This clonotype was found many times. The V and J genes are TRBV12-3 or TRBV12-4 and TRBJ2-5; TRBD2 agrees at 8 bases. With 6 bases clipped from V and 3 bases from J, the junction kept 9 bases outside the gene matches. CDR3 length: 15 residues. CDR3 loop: CASSLRGSGEETQYF. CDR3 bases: TGTGCCAGCAGCCTACGGGGTAGCGGGGAAGAGACCCAGTACTTC.

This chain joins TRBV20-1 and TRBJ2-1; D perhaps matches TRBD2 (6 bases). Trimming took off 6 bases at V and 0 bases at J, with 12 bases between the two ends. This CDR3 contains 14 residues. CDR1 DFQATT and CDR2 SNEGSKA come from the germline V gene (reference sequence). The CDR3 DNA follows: TGCAGTGCCTCGGGAGCAGTCTCCTACAATGAGCAGTTCTTC. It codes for CSASGAVSYNEQFF.

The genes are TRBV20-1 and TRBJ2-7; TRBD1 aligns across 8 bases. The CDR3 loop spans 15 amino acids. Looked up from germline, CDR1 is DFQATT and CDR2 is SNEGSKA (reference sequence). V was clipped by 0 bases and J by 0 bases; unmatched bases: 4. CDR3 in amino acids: CSARDGTGLSYEQYF. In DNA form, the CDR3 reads TGCAGTGCTAGAGATGGGACAGGCCTCTCCTACGAGCAGTACTTC.

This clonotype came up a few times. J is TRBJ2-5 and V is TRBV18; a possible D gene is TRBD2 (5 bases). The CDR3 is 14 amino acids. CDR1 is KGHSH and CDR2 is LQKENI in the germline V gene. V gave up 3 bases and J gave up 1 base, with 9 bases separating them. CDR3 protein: CASSPAGSQETQYF. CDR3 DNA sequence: TGTGCCAGCTCACCGGCTGGGAGCCAAGAGACCCAGTACTTC.